A single sample is the source of the 4 T cell receptor beta chains below, sequenced in a study of monozygotic twins with inflammatory bowel disease. One entry per CDR3 protein, without DNA, is what TCRdb gives after re-calling the 5' RACE reads. This listing includes roughly 330,000 distinct CDR3 sequences. The material sequenced was blood. Receptors originate from a human donor with ulcerative colitis or Crohn's disease, or a healthy co-twin of an affected twin (not recorded which).

The V call is TRBV6-1, the J call TRBJ2-7; TCRdb selects TRBD1, and the lack of DNA leaves this call unchecked. Germline lookup yields CDR1 MNHNS and CDR2 SASEGT. This CDR3 has 15 residues. CDR3 residues: CASSPRGERSYEQYF.

V and J are TRBV3-1 and TRBJ2-7; TCRdb designates TRBD2, a call that cannot be tested without DNA. The CDR3 contains 14 residues. The germline CDR1 and CDR2 sequences are LGHDT and YNNKEL (reference sequence). CDR3 region: CASSRTSGSWEQYF.

This chain joins TRBV7-8 and TRBJ2-1; TCRdb calls TRBD1, which cannot be checked without DNA. Germline lookup yields CDR1 SGHVS and CDR2 FQNEAQ. The CDR3 has 15 residues. The CDR3 spells CASNFSGGSDNEQFF.

The chain recombines TRBV20-1 with TRBJ2-5; TCRdb names TRBD1, which stays unverified in the absence of DNA. Germline V lookup: CDR1 DFQATT, CDR2 SNEGSKA (reference sequence). The CDR3 covers 12 residues. The CDR3 is CSVLYHQETQYF.